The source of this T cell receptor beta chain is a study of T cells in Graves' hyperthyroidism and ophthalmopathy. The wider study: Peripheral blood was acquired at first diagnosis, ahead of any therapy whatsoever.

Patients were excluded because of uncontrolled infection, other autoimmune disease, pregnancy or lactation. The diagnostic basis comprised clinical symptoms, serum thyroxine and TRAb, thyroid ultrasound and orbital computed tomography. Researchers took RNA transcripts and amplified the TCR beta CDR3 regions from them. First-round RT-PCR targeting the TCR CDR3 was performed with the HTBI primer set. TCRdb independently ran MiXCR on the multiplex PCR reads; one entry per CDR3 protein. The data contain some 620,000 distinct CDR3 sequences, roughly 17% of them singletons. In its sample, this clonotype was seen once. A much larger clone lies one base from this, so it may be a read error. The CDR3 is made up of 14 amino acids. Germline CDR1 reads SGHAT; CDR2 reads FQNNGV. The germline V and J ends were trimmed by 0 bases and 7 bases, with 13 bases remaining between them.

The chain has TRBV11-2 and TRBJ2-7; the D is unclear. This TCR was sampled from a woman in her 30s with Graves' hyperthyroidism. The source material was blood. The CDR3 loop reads CASSLDGPSREQYF. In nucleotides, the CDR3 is TGTGCCAGCAGCTTAGATGGTCCCTCCCGAGAGCAGTACTTC.